This T cell receptor (beta chain) was captured by sequencing in a study of control samples from healthy donors and cancer patients. Clones were read by immunoSEQ multiplex PCR, and TCRdb kept only the in-frame ones, dropping some. This sample has 180,000 or so clones, with just over 90% found just once. CDR3 length: 13 residues. The V gene lost 5 bases and the J gene lost 4 bases, with 9 bases spanning the gap. The sequenced material came from blood. The genes are TRBV12-3 or TRBV12-4 and TRBJ1-3; perhaps TRBD1 as D (5 bases). This TCR came from a woman aged 60 to 75 in good health. CDR3: CASSPGPGNTIYF. The CDR3 DNA reads TGTGCCAGCAGTCCAGGGCCAGGAAACACCATATATTTT.